The 11 T cell receptor beta chains below were found in one sample sequenced in a study of cytomegalovirus exposure and HLA in healthy donors. PCR amplification relied on 60 Vbeta primers (plus 13 Jbeta primers). Using immunoSEQ multiplex PCR, the repertoire was profiled, and TCRdb retains in-frame clones only, with some absent. In the table there are roughly 180,000 clones, roughly 80% of which are singletons. Sequencing was carried out using PBMCs. These receptors originate from a male donor in good health and CMV-seronegative.

This rearrangement joins TRBV7-9 to TRBJ2-3; 9 bases are a match to TRBD1. CDR1 and CDR2 (germline): SEHNR, FQNEAQ (reference sequence). This CDR3 has 16 residues. V lost 5 bases and J lost 3; bases outside the gene matches: 9. CDR3 sequence reads: CASSLRDRVRTDTQYF. In nucleotides, the CDR3 is TGTGCCAGCAGCCTCCGGGACAGGGTGAGAACAGATACGCAGTATTTT.

CDR3 protein: CASSLVAVPLGEQYF. CDR3 nucleotide sequence: TGCGCCAGCAGCTTAGTAGCGGTTCCCTTGGGCGAGCAGTACTTC. This chain links TRBV5-1 with TRBJ2-7; a weak D match, TRBD2 (6 bases). Germline lookup yields CDR1 SGHRS and CDR2 YFSETQ. CDR3 size: 15 residues. Between the trimmed V and J ends, which lost 2 bases and 6 bases, there was a span of 18 bases.

This clone was recorded only once. This rearrangement joins TRBV5-4 to TRBJ2-1; TRBD2 might be the D (5 bases). Trimming stripped 3 bases from V and 5 bases from J, with 12 bases between. Germline CDR1 reads SGHNT; CDR2 reads YYREEE (reference sequence). The CDR3 sequence is 14 residues long. CDR3 nucleotide sequence: TGTGCCAGCAGCTGGTCGGGAACCCACAATGAGCAGTTCTTC. Protein: CASSWSGTHNEQFF.

J is TRBJ2-2 and V is TRBV5-4; TRBD2 aligns across 13 bases. After removal of 4 bases from V and 4 bases from J, the junction contained 10 bases not matched to a gene. The germline CDR1 and CDR2 sequences are SGHNT and YYREEE (reference sequence). The CDR3 runs 18 residues. CDR3 amino acids: CASSPGLAGDTVTGELFF. The DNA for the CDR3 is TGTGCCAGCAGCCCCGGACTAGCGGGGGACACTGTCACCGGGGAGCTGTTTTTT.

This clone was recorded only once. This chain links TRBV5-6 with TRBJ2-7, with 10 nucleotides matching TRBD1. The CDR3 is 15 residues long. Germline-derived CDR1 and CDR2 are SGHDT and YYEEEE. V lost 0 bases and J lost 5; bases outside the gene matches: 5. The CDR3 coding sequence is TGTGCCAGCAGCTTGGTGGGACAGGGGTTTGACGAGCAGTACTTC. Protein sequence: CASSLVGQGFDEQYF.

V usage is TRBV27 and J usage is TRBJ1-5; D perhaps matches TRBD1 (6 bases). In germline, CDR1 is MNHEY, CDR2 SMNVEV (reference sequence). The CDR3 totals 18 residues. Trimming took 3 bases from V and 1 from J, leaving 19 bases between them. CDR3 bases: TGTGCCAGCAGTTTCTTAGGGGGGGCAGTAAGAAGCAATCAGCCCCAGCATTTT. Protein sequence: CASSFLGGAVRSNQPQHF.

This chain connects TRBV7-8 to TRBJ1-5; the D is unclear. The CDR3 totals 15 residues. Germline lookup yields CDR1 SGHVS and CDR2 FQNEAQ. The V end lost 5 bases, the J end lost 3 bases, and 14 bases lay between the germline ends. The CDR3 protein is CASSPIGGINQPQHF. The CDR3 nucleotides are TGTGCCAGCAGCCCAATCGGAGGTATCAATCAGCCCCAGCATTTT.

The chain recombines TRBV7-7 with TRBJ2-1, with 8 bases matching TRBD2. V lost 5 bases, J lost 10 bases, and 7 bases stayed unmatched. The CDR3 consists of 13 residues. CDR1 is SSHAT, CDR2 FNYEAQ, per germline (reference sequence). CDR3 sequence: CASSPGTSGEQFF. CDR3 in DNA: TGTGCCAGCAGCCCCGGAACTAGCGGCGAGCAGTTCTTC.

The chain carries TRBV28 and TRBJ1-2; the match to TRBD1 covers 9 bases. This CDR3 region has 14 residues. V gave up 5 bases and J gave up 4 bases; unmatched junction bases: 5. CDR1 MDHEN and CDR2 SYDVKM come from the germline V gene. CDR3 in amino acids: CASSPGTGTYGYTF. The CDR3 region has the DNA TGTGCCAGCAGTCCCGGGACAGGGACCTATGGCTACACCTTC.

Only a few counts were recorded for this clone. This chain links TRBV5-8 with TRBJ2-7; TRBD1 matches at 9 bases. Germline lookup yields CDR1 SGHTS and CDR2 YDEGEE. The CDR3 extends over 15 amino acids. V gave up 5 bases and J gave up 2 bases; unmatched junction bases: 8. The CDR3 DNA reads TGTGCCAGCAGGGTACCGGGACAGGGCACCTACGAGCAGTACTTC. This gives the protein CASRVPGQGTYEQYF. The variable domain in full, completed from reference TRBV5-8 and TRBJ2-7, reads EAGVTQSPTHLIKTRGQQATLRCSPISGHTSVYWYQQALGLGLQFLLWYDEGEERNRGNFPPRFSGRQFPNYSSELNVNALELEDSALYLCASRVPGQGTYEQYFGPGTRLTVT.

The V and J genes are TRBV7-9 and TRBJ2-7, with 8 positions matching TRBD1. CDR3 length: 18 residues. Germline CDR1 SEHNR, CDR2 FQNEAQ (reference sequence). V shed 4 bases, J shed 0 bases, and the junction held 14 bases outside the gene matches. Here the CDR3 DNA reads TGTGCCAGCAGCTCAACCGGGTGGACAGGGATTACCTCCTACGAGCAGTACTTC. This codes for CASSSTGWTGITSYEQYF.